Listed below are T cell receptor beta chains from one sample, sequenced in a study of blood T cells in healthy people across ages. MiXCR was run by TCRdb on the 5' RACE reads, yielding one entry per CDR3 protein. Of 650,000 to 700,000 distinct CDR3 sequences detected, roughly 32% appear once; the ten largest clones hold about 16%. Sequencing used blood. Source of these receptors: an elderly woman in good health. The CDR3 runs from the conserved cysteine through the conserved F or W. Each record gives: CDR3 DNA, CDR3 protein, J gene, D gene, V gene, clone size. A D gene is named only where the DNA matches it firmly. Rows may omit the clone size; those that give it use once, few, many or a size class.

cdr3_nt: TGCGCCAGCAGCATGAAGGGAGACGAGCAGTTCTTC
cdr3_aa: CASSMKGDEQFF
j_call: TRBJ2-1
d_call: -
v_call: TRBV5-1
clone_size: -

cdr3_nt: TGTGCCAGCAGTTTTCGGTGGGGGGATGGCTACACCTTC
cdr3_aa: CASSFRWGDGYTF
j_call: TRBJ1-2
d_call: -
v_call: TRBV12-3/TRBV12-4
clone_size: once

cdr3_nt: TGCAGCGTTGAACAGACAGGGGCCCCCTACGAGCAGTACTTC
cdr3_aa: CSVEQTGAPYEQYF
j_call: TRBJ2-7
d_call: TRBD1
v_call: TRBV29-1
clone_size: -

cdr3_nt: TGTGCCAGCAGCCACGGGTCCTTCACAGATACGCAGTATTTT
cdr3_aa: CASSHGSFTDTQYF
j_call: TRBJ2-3
d_call: -
v_call: TRBV3-1
clone_size: -

cdr3_nt: TGTGCCAGCAGTACTAGCCTCCAAGAGACCCAGTACTTC
cdr3_aa: CASSTSLQETQYF
j_call: TRBJ2-5
d_call: -
v_call: TRBV25-1
clone_size: many

cdr3_nt: TGTGCCAGCAGTTCCACGGGACAGCACACCCTCTATGGCTACACCTTC
cdr3_aa: CASSSTGQHTLYGYTF
j_call: TRBJ1-2
d_call: TRBD1
v_call: TRBV12-3/TRBV12-4
clone_size: many

cdr3_nt: TGCAGCGGGAAGACGGGGGGCGAAACTGAAGCTTTCTTT
cdr3_aa: CSGKTGGETEAFF
j_call: TRBJ1-1
d_call: -
v_call: TRBV29-1
clone_size: -

cdr3_nt: TGTGCCAGCAGTTCTGACCTCTATGGCTACACCTTC
cdr3_aa: CASSSDLYGYTF
j_call: TRBJ1-2
d_call: -
v_call: TRBV6-5
clone_size: once

cdr3_nt: TGCAGCGTTGAACCCTCGGGGACCCAGTACTTC
cdr3_aa: CSVEPSGTQYF
j_call: TRBJ2-5
d_call: -
v_call: TRBV29-1
clone_size: few

cdr3_nt: TGTGCCAGCAGCCCCCGGCCAGGGGGCGGCACAGATACGCAGTATTTT
cdr3_aa: CASSPRPGGGTDTQYF
j_call: TRBJ2-3
d_call: TRBD1
v_call: TRBV7-3
clone_size: many

cdr3_nt: TGCGCCAGCAGTTACCCCACTCTAGCGGGGGGTGGGGATGAGCAGTACTTC
cdr3_aa: CASSYPTLAGGGDEQYF
j_call: TRBJ2-5
d_call: TRBD2
v_call: TRBV6-2/TRBV6-3
clone_size: -

cdr3_nt: TGCAATGCCAGTACTAGCGGGGGGGCTCGAGAGCAGTTCTTC
cdr3_aa: CNASTSGGAREQFF
j_call: TRBJ2-1
d_call: TRBD2
v_call: TRBV20-1
clone_size: -

cdr3_nt: TGCAGTGCTAGAGCCGCTATTGAGCAGTACTTC
cdr3_aa: CSARAAIEQYF
j_call: TRBJ2-7
d_call: -
v_call: TRBV20-1
clone_size: many

cdr3_nt: TGTGCCAGCAGTGACGGGCCCCGGGATGGCTACACCTTC
cdr3_aa: CASSDGPRDGYTF
j_call: TRBJ1-2
d_call: -
v_call: TRBV6-4
clone_size: many

cdr3_nt: TGTGCCAGCAGCAAACTCCCACGCGGCAGGCTGAACACTGAAGCTTTCTTT
cdr3_aa: CASSKLPRGRLNTEAFF
j_call: TRBJ1-1
d_call: -
v_call: TRBV21-1
clone_size: -

cdr3_nt: TGTGCCAGCAGTTCCCACGAGGGTAGGGGAACCTATGGCTACACCTTC
cdr3_aa: CASSSHEGRGTYGYTF
j_call: TRBJ1-2
d_call: -
v_call: TRBV6-5
clone_size: many

cdr3_nt: TGTGCCAGCAGCTTAGCCCGGGGGGCCTCCTACGAGCAGTACTTC
cdr3_aa: CASSLARGASYEQYF
j_call: TRBJ2-7
d_call: -
v_call: TRBV7-8
clone_size: -

cdr3_nt: TGTGCCAGCAGACCAAGGGTCAACCAGCCCTACAATGAGCAGTTCTTC
cdr3_aa: CASRPRVNQPYNEQFF
j_call: TRBJ2-1
d_call: -
v_call: TRBV6-1
clone_size: -

cdr3_nt: TGCAGTGCTAGAGTCGATAGCGGGGGACTACAGCAGTTCTTC
cdr3_aa: CSARVDSGGLQQFF
j_call: TRBJ2-1
d_call: TRBD2
v_call: TRBV20-1
clone_size: many

cdr3_nt: TGTGCCAGCAGCCCAAGACAGGGGACGAACACTGAAGCTTTCTTT
cdr3_aa: CASSPRQGTNTEAFF
j_call: TRBJ1-1
d_call: TRBD1
v_call: TRBV9
clone_size: few

cdr3_nt: TGCAGTGCTATTTGGACAGCGGGTGAGCAGTTCTTC
cdr3_aa: CSAIWTAGEQFF
j_call: TRBJ2-1
d_call: -
v_call: TRBV20-1
clone_size: -

cdr3_nt: TGTGCCAGCAGTACATTCACACGGACAGGAGGGAGCACAGATACGCAGTATTTT
cdr3_aa: CASSTFTRTGGSTDTQYF
j_call: TRBJ2-3
d_call: -
v_call: TRBV6-1
clone_size: few

cdr3_nt: TGCAGTGGGGACTGGGGAGATACGCAGTATTTT
cdr3_aa: CSGDWGDTQYF
j_call: TRBJ2-3
d_call: -
v_call: TRBV20-1
clone_size: -

cdr3_nt: TGTGCCAGCAGCAGAACAGAGACTTTGGGACGTGGATACGAGCAGTACTTC
cdr3_aa: CASSRTETLGRGYEQYF
j_call: TRBJ2-7
d_call: -
v_call: TRBV6-1
clone_size: many

cdr3_nt: TGTGCCAGCTCAGAGAACAGGGGACCGGAATATGGCTACACCTTC
cdr3_aa: CASSENRGPEYGYTF
j_call: TRBJ1-2
d_call: TRBD1
v_call: TRBV18
clone_size: many

cdr3_nt: TGTGCCAGCAGTGACCCGGGACTAGCGGGCTCCTACGAGCAGTACTTC
cdr3_aa: CASSDPGLAGSYEQYF
j_call: TRBJ2-7
d_call: TRBD2
v_call: TRBV25-1
clone_size: few

cdr3_nt: TGTGCCAGCAGCTTAGGGGCGGACGAAGCTTTCTTT
cdr3_aa: CASSLGADEAFF
j_call: TRBJ1-1
d_call: -
v_call: TRBV7-9
clone_size: many

cdr3_nt: TGTGCCAGCAGCTTCTACCGGACGGATCTTCACAATGAGCAGTTCTTC
cdr3_aa: CASSFYRTDLHNEQFF
j_call: TRBJ2-1
d_call: -
v_call: TRBV5-6
clone_size: -

cdr3_nt: TGTGCCAGCAGACCGACACCGTCCACAGATACGCAGTATTTT
cdr3_aa: CASRPTPSTDTQYF
j_call: TRBJ2-3
d_call: -
v_call: TRBV12-3/TRBV12-4
clone_size: -

cdr3_nt: TGTGCCAGCAGCTTTACTAGTTTGGGCGAGCAGTACTTC
cdr3_aa: CASSFTSLGEQYF
j_call: TRBJ2-7
d_call: -
v_call: TRBV7-3
clone_size: many

cdr3_nt: TGTGCCAGCAGCTTAGAAGGCAGGGAGGGATTTAGCTACACCTTC
cdr3_aa: CASSLEGREGFSYTF
j_call: TRBJ1-2
d_call: -
v_call: TRBV7-2
clone_size: -

cdr3_nt: TGTGCCAGCAGTTTACGGGGCGTAAGGGGTAGCTATGGCTACACCTTC
cdr3_aa: CASSLRGVRGSYGYTF
j_call: TRBJ1-2
d_call: -
v_call: TRBV28
clone_size: many

cdr3_nt: TGCGCCAGCAGACCGGGACCCTCTAGCATAGATACGCAGTATTTT
cdr3_aa: CASRPGPSSIDTQYF
j_call: TRBJ2-3
d_call: -
v_call: TRBV5-1
clone_size: few

cdr3_nt: TGTGCCAGCAGCTCTTCAACCGAAAGGTTCTTC
cdr3_aa: CASSSSTERFF
j_call: TRBJ2-1
d_call: -
v_call: TRBV7-2
clone_size: -

cdr3_nt: TGCAGCGCCGAACGCAGGAGCTCCTACAATGAGCAGTTCTTC
cdr3_aa: CSAERRSSYNEQFF
j_call: TRBJ2-1
d_call: -
v_call: TRBV29-1
clone_size: -

cdr3_nt: TGTGCCAGCAGCCCACAGGGGAGCACAGGTACGCAGTATTTT
cdr3_aa: CASSPQGSTGTQYF
j_call: TRBJ2-3
d_call: TRBD1
v_call: TRBV28
clone_size: -

cdr3_nt: TGTGCCACCCAGCGATGGACTAGCGGGGCTGGCGGGGAGCTGTTTTTT
cdr3_aa: CATQRWTSGAGGELFF
j_call: TRBJ2-2
d_call: TRBD2
v_call: TRBV12-3/TRBV12-4
clone_size: -

cdr3_nt: TGTGCCAGCAGCTTAGGCCCAGTCCGGGGAGCAGCTGAAGCTTTCTTT
cdr3_aa: CASSLGPVRGAAEAFF
j_call: TRBJ1-1
d_call: -
v_call: TRBV7-9
clone_size: -

cdr3_nt: TGTGCCATCAGTGACAACCTTGGGACAGCCGGAAACACCGGGGAGCTGTTTTTT
cdr3_aa: CAISDNLGTAGNTGELFF
j_call: TRBJ2-2
d_call: TRBD1
v_call: TRBV10-3
clone_size: many

cdr3_nt: TGCAGTGCTAGAGATACACAGTACGCCTACAATGAGCAGTTCTTC
cdr3_aa: CSARDTQYAYNEQFF
j_call: TRBJ2-1
d_call: -
v_call: TRBV20-1
clone_size: once

cdr3_nt: TGTGCCAGCACCTCGGCTGGAGCCAAAAACATTCAGTACTTC
cdr3_aa: CASTSAGAKNIQYF
j_call: TRBJ2-4
d_call: -
v_call: TRBV3-1
clone_size: many

cdr3_nt: TGTGCCAGCAGTGAACCGGGGCGACAGGGGAGGACTGAAGCTTTCTTT
cdr3_aa: CASSEPGRQGRTEAFF
j_call: TRBJ1-1
d_call: TRBD1
v_call: TRBV6-1
clone_size: -

cdr3_nt: TGCAGTGCTAGGGACCCGGGACAGGGGGCGGCTGGCTACACCTTC
cdr3_aa: CSARDPGQGAAGYTF
j_call: TRBJ1-2
d_call: TRBD1
v_call: TRBV20-1
clone_size: many

cdr3_nt: TGTGCCAGCAGTTACTTCGGACAGGGACCCGAAAAACTGTTTTTT
cdr3_aa: CASSYFGQGPEKLFF
j_call: TRBJ1-4
d_call: TRBD1
v_call: TRBV6-5
clone_size: -

cdr3_nt: TGTGCCAGCAGCTTAGGGAGCCAGCCCCAGCATTTT
cdr3_aa: CASSLGSQPQHF
j_call: TRBJ1-5
d_call: -
v_call: TRBV7-9
clone_size: many

cdr3_nt: TGTGCCAGCAGTTACATGGCGGGGAATGAAAAACGGTTTTTT
cdr3_aa: CASSYMAGNEKRFF
j_call: TRBJ1-4
d_call: -
v_call: TRBV7-9
clone_size: few

cdr3_nt: TGTGCCAGCAATCCCGGGACAGGGGGGAATGGCTACACCTTC
cdr3_aa: CASNPGTGGNGYTF
j_call: TRBJ1-2
d_call: TRBD1
v_call: TRBV3-1
clone_size: -

cdr3_nt: TGCGCCAGCAGCTTACCGTTCTCAACTAATGAAAAACTGTTTTTT
cdr3_aa: CASSLPFSTNEKLFF
j_call: TRBJ1-4
d_call: -
v_call: TRBV5-1
clone_size: -

cdr3_nt: TGCAGTGCTAGACTAAGTGGAGATACGCAGTATTTT
cdr3_aa: CSARLSGDTQYF
j_call: TRBJ2-3
d_call: -
v_call: TRBV20-1
clone_size: many

cdr3_nt: TGTGCCAGCGGCAGGGACTTTGGGGAGCTGTTTTTT
cdr3_aa: CASGRDFGELFF
j_call: TRBJ2-2
d_call: -
v_call: TRBV2
clone_size: -

cdr3_nt: TGTGCCAGCACCTTTAACAGGGGGCGATCACCCCTCCACTTT
cdr3_aa: CASTFNRGRSPLHF
j_call: TRBJ1-6
d_call: TRBD1
v_call: TRBV12-3/TRBV12-4
clone_size: many

cdr3_nt: TGCGCCAGCAGCTTCGGACGGAGCCCTCAAGACTACGAGCAGTACTTC
cdr3_aa: CASSFGRSPQDYEQYF
j_call: TRBJ2-7
d_call: -
v_call: TRBV5-1
clone_size: -

cdr3_nt: TGCGCCAGCAGCGCGGGGACCTTAAATGAGCAGTTCTTC
cdr3_aa: CASSAGTLNEQFF
j_call: TRBJ2-1
d_call: -
v_call: TRBV5-1
clone_size: many